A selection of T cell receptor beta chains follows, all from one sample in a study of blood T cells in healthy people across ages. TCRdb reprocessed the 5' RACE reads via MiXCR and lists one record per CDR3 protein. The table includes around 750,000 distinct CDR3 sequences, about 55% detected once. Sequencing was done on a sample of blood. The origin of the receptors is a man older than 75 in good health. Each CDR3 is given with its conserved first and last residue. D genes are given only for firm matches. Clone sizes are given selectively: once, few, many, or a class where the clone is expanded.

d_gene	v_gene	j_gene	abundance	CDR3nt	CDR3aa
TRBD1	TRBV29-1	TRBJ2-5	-	TGCAGTTGTATGAGACAGGGGCAAAATGAGCAGTACTTC	CSCMRQGQNEQYF
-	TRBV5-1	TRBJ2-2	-	TGCGCCAGCAGCCGAGACAGGCAGTCGAACACCGGGGAGCTGTTTTTT	CASSRDRQSNTGELFF
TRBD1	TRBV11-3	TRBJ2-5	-	TGTGCCAGCAGCCAGAGGACAGGTCAAGAGACCCAGTACTTC	CASSQRTGQETQYF
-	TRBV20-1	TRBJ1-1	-	TGCAGTGTATCCCGGGGTGCGGAAGCTTTCTTT	CSVSRGAEAFF
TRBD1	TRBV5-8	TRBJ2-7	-	TGTGCCAGCAGGAATTCGCCGGGACAGGGAATCTACGAGCAGTACTTC	CASRNSPGQGIYEQYF
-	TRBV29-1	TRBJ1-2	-	TGCAGCGTTGGGGGGACGGCAAATTCGGGCTACACCTTC	CSVGGTANSGYTF
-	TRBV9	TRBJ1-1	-	TGTGCCAGCAGCGTAGTGGTTGGGGGCACTGAAGCTTTCTTT	CASSVVVGGTEAFF
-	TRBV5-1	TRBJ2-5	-	TGCGCCAGCAGCTCCCCGGGGGAGAATGAGCAGTACTTC	CASSSPGENEQYF
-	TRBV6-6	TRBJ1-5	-	TGTGCCAGCAGCGATAATCAGCCCCAGCATTTT	CASSDNQPQHF
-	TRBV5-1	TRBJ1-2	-	TGCGCCAGCAGCTTGGTTGGCGAGGGCTACACCTTC	CASSLVGEGYTF
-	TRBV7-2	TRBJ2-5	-	TGTGCCAGCAGCCTTCGCCGCCTCGAGTACCAAGAGACCCAGTACTTC	CASSLRRLEYQETQYF
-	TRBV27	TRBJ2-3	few	TGTGCCAGCAGTTTATCGCCAATGGGCCACAGATACGCGTATTTT	CASSLSPMGHRYAYF
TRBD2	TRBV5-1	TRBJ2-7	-	TGCGCCAGCAGCTTGAGACTAGCGGGAGGGATAGACGAGCAGTACTTC	CASSLRLAGGIDEQYF
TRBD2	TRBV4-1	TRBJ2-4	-	TGCGCCAGCAGCCAGACTAGCGGAAACATTCAGTACTTC	CASSQTSGNIQYF
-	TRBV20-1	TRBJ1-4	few	TGCAGTGTCCCGACACGTTCTGAAAAACTGTTTTTT	CSVPTRSEKLFF